Listed below are T cell receptor beta chains from one sample, sequenced in a study of T cell changes during pregnancy in multiple sclerosis. Sequencing was performed with immunoSEQ multiplex PCR; in TCRdb, only in-frame clones are kept and a portion is missing. The sample contains more than 80,000 clones, nearly 95% of which appear only once. The material sequenced was peripheral blood, taken in the second trimester of pregnancy. These receptor sequences come from a female donor with multiple sclerosis, enrolled in a pregnancy study. CDR3s include the opening cysteine and the closing phenylalanine or tryptophan. D genes are given only for firm matches. The listing skips clone size in some rows; elsewhere it reads once, few, many or a size class.

d_gene | abundance | j_gene | v_gene | CDR3aa | CDR3nt
TRBD2 | - | TRBJ2-1 | TRBV18 | CASALTSGDNEQFF | TGTGCCAGCGCCCTGACTAGCGGAGACAATGAGCAGTTCTTC
- | once | TRBJ1-1 | TRBV6-6 | CASSQYSEAFF | TGTGCCAGCAGCCAATACTCGGAAGCTTTCTTT
TRBD1 | once | TRBJ1-4 | TRBV11-2 | CASSPTPGGREKLFF | TGTGCCAGCAGCCCCACCCCAGGGGGACGGGAAAAACTGTTTTTT
- | once | TRBJ2-3 | TRBV27 | CASSFLSTDTQYF | TGTGCCAGCAGTTTCCTTAGCACAGATACGCAGTATTTT
TRBD2 | - | TRBJ2-1 | TRBV5-1 | CASSLVASGGSYNEQFF | TGCGCCAGCAGCTTGGTGGCTAGCGGGGGCTCCTACAATGAGCAGTTCTTC
- | - | TRBJ2-7 | TRBV28 | CASSYVTSGAYEQYF | TGTGCCAGCAGTTATGTGACTAGTGGGGCCTACGAGCAGTACTTC
TRBD2 | - | TRBJ2-7 | TRBV9 | CASSVGGLIYEQYF | TGTGCCAGCAGCGTAGGGGGACTAATCTACGAGCAGTACTTC
- | - | TRBJ2-3 | TRBV27 | CASSPDRSYTDTQYF | TGTGCCAGCAGTCCAGACAGGTCCTACACAGATACGCAGTATTTT
TRBD2 | - | TRBJ2-7 | TRBV19 | CASSETSGSSYEQYF | TGTGCCAGTTCCGAGACTAGCGGGAGCTCCTACGAGCAGTACTTC
- | - | TRBJ1-2 | TRBV11-2 | CASSSTANYGYTF | TGTGCCAGCAGCTCGACAGCTAACTATGGCTACACCTTC
- | - | TRBJ1-1 | TRBV11-1 | CASSLSVNTEAFF | TGTGCCAGCAGCTTATCAGTGAACACTGAAGCTTTCTTT
- | - | TRBJ1-5 | TRBV6-5 | CASSYEESNQPQHF | TGTGCCAGCAGTTACGAGGAAAGCAATCAGCCCCAGCATTTT
TRBD2 | - | TRBJ2-7 | TRBV4-2 | CASSPNPGLGGYEQYF | TGTGCCAGCAGCCCTAACCCGGGACTAGGGGGCTACGAGCAGTACTTC
TRBD1 | - | TRBJ1-4 | TRBV6-1 | CASNDRGLSEKLFF | TGTGCCAGCAATGACAGGGGGTTGAGTGAAAAACTGTTTTTT
TRBD1 | - | TRBJ1-2 | TRBV10-2 | CASSESTGGAFGYTF | TGCGCCAGCAGTGAGTCAACAGGGGGTGCCTTCGGCTACACCTTC
TRBD1 | - | TRBJ1-2 | TRBV19 | CASSLYRDRARGYTF | TGTGCCAGTAGTCTATACCGGGACAGGGCAAGAGGCTACACCTTC
TRBD2 | - | TRBJ2-5 | TRBV5-1 | CASSLGLAGLETQYF | TGCGCCAGCAGCTTGGGCCTAGCGGGTTTGGAGACCCAGTACTTC
TRBD1 | - | TRBJ1-5 | TRBV28 | CASRPPGTGGGQPQHF | TGTGCCAGCAGACCTCCCGGGACAGGGGGCGGTCAGCCCCAGCATTTT
- | - | TRBJ2-6 | TRBV5-1 | CASTQGPGANVLTF | TGCGCCAGCACCCAGGGGCCTGGGGCCAACGTCCTGACTTTC
- | - | TRBJ2-1 | TRBV27 | CASSFSNEQFF | TGTGCCAGCAGTTTCAGCAATGAGCAGTTCTTC
TRBD1 | once | TRBJ2-2 | TRBV29-1 | CSVQPGQGTGELFF | TGCAGCGTGCAACCGGGACAGGGGACCGGGGAGCTGTTTTTT
TRBD2 | - | TRBJ2-5 | TRBV19 | CASSILPSGVGETQYF | TGTGCCAGTAGTATCTTGCCTAGCGGCGTAGGAGAGACCCAGTACTTC
TRBD2 | - | TRBJ2-1 | TRBV6-5 | CASSYSGGPGGNEQFF | TGTGCCAGCAGTTACTCGGGAGGGCCCGGAGGTAATGAGCAGTTCTTC
TRBD1 | once | TRBJ1-4 | TRBV7-9 | CASSASGGKLFF | TGTGCCAGCAGCGCATCAGGGGGAAAACTGTTTTTT
TRBD2 | - | TRBJ2-1 | TRBV30 | CAWGRTSGQQFF | TGTGCCTGGGGAAGGACTAGCGGGCAACAGTTCTTC
TRBD1 | - | TRBJ1-1 | TRBV29-1 | CSGGTGETEAFF | TGCAGCGGAGGGACAGGCGAAACTGAAGCTTTCTTT
TRBD2 | once | TRBJ2-1 | TRBV19 | CASSNRGRAGDEQFF | TGTGCCAGTAGTAATCGCGGGAGGGCCGGGGATGAGCAGTTCTTC
TRBD2 | once | TRBJ2-1 | TRBV28 | CASSLDGLEPFF | TGTGCCAGCAGTTTGGATGGACTAGAACCGTTCTTC
TRBD1 | - | TRBJ2-7 | TRBV7-8 | CASSLLRGQGYEQYF | TGTGCCAGCAGCTTACTCCGGGGACAGGGCTACGAGCAGTACTTC
TRBD2 | - | TRBJ2-7 | TRBV5-4 | CASRLAGGPSEQYF | TGTGCCAGTCGACTAGCGGGAGGGCCTAGCGAGCAGTACTTC
- | - | TRBJ1-1 | TRBV9 | CASSVGSFGEAFF | TGTGCCAGCAGCGTAGGTAGCTTCGGTGAAGCTTTCTTT
TRBD1 | - | TRBJ2-7 | TRBV6-5 | CASSSEQGAFDEQYF | TGTGCCAGCAGTTCGGAACAGGGGGCGTTCGACGAGCAGTACTTC
- | - | TRBJ1-2 | TRBV5-4 | CASGDRSPSGYTF | TGTGCCAGCGGAGACAGGTCCCCCTCTGGCTACACCTTC
TRBD2 | once | TRBJ2-7 | TRBV5-1 | CASSLEGGRADEQYF | TGCGCCAGCAGCTTAGAGGGCGGGAGGGCCGACGAGCAGTACTTC
TRBD1 | - | TRBJ2-1 | TRBV6-6 | CASGDAGGNEQFF | TGTGCCAGCGGGGATGCAGGGGGCAATGAGCAGTTCTTC
- | - | TRBJ2-7 | TRBV4-1 | CASSQEGPGTAYEQYF | TGCGCCAGCAGCCAAGAAGGACCGGGAACTGCCTACGAGCAGTACTTC
- | - | TRBJ2-7 | TRBV19 | CASSLGYEKVHEQYF | TGTGCCAGTAGTTTAGGGTACGAGAAAGTCCACGAGCAGTACTTC